Below, one T cell receptor beta chain is given with its context. The sample originates from a study of blood T cell repertoires in COVID-19. Libraries were prepared by immunoSEQ multiplex PCR; TCRdb keeps only in-frame clonotypes and omits some of them. The repertoire holds 200,000 to 250,000 clones, with about 86% as singletons. Sequences were obtained from PBMCs or T cells enriched from blood (not recorded which). The clonotype comes from a middle-aged woman with acute COVID-19.

The CDR3 reads CASSPGGSSYEQYF. The CDR3 DNA is TGTGCCAGCAGCCCCGGGGGGTCCTCCTACGAGCAGTACTTC. The chain uses TRBV28 and TRBJ2-7; 7 bases are shared with TRBD2. The CDR3 sequence is 14 residues long. The germline V gene has CDR1 MDHEN and CDR2 SYDVKM. Losses at the gene ends were 6 bases for V and 0 bases for J; bases not matched to a gene: 5.